This TCR beta chain was identified in a study of cytotoxic CD8 clonotypes in ibrutinib-treated CLL. Sequenced by immunoSEQ multiplex PCR; TCRdb stores in-frame clones only, minus some. The sample lists about 200,000 clones; around three quarters were seen once. The V gene's germline CDR1 is SGDLS and CDR2 YYNGEE. This CDR3 spans 15 amino acids. Trimming removed 4 bases from V and 5 bases from J; junction bases left unmatched: 9. The specimen was PBMCs, collected after 24 months of ibrutinib treatment. The chain recombines TRBV9 with TRBJ2-1, with TRBD1 matching over 7 bases. This TCR was sampled from a human donor with chronic lymphocytic leukemia. In nucleotides, the CDR3 is TGTGCCAGCAGCTCAGAGGGACAGTTTAACAATGAGCAGTTCTTC. This translates into CASSSEGQFNNEQFF.